This paragraph covers one TCR beta chain sequence. This entry comes from a study of blood T cell repertoires in COVID-19. Study as a whole: The United States, Italy and Spain provided the acute and convalescent COVID-19 samples. The analysed material was cDNA or gDNA that came from T cells, B-cell-depleted T cells, or PBMCs.

Study processing details: Using reference gene primer amplification, nucleated cell counts were estimated. The table came from immunoSEQ multiplex PCR; TCRdb's copy has only in-frame clones and leaves some out. The V and J calls and the clone size are those of that table, but D and trimming were determined from the DNA. In the table there are 17,000 or so clones, over 65% of which are singletons. V lost 3 bases, J lost 3 bases, and 8 bases lay in between. The germline CDR1 and CDR2 sequences are KGHSH and LQKENI. The CDR3 loop spans 13 amino acids. The clonotype comes from a man aged 60 to 69 with active or convalescent COVID-19. The rearrangement joins TRBV18 to TRBJ2-5; D might be TRBD1 (5 bases). What was sequenced was peripheral blood. CDR3: CASSPDREETQYF. DNA for the CDR3: TGTGCCAGCTCACCTGACAGAGAAGAGACCCAGTACTTC. Full variable domain (missing parts from reference TRBV18 and TRBJ2-5): NAGVMQNPRHLVRRRGQEARLRCSPMKGHSHVYWYRQLPEEGLKFMVYLQKENIIDESGMPKERFSAEFPKEGPSILRIQQVVRGDSAAYFCASSPDREETQYFGPGTRLLVL.